This entry lists 32 T cell receptor beta chains sequenced from one sample in a study of cytomegalovirus exposure and HLA in healthy donors. Primers: 60 Vbeta forward and 13 Jbeta reverse. Only in-frame clones appear in the TCRdb table, and some are missing; sequencing was by immunoSEQ multiplex PCR. Among about 94,000 clones listed, about three fifths were seen once. Sequences were obtained from PBMCs. These receptors originate from a young man in good health and CMV-seronegative.

V is TRBV5-1 and J is TRBJ2-1, with TRBD2 identical over 9 bases. This CDR3 has 14 amino acids. Trimming cost V 4 bases and J 7 bases; bases outside gene matches: 6. Germline V gives CDR1 SGHRS, CDR2 YFSETQ. The CDR3 DNA reads TGCGCCAGCAGCACCGGACTAGCGTGGAATGAGCAGTTCTTC. Translating it yields CASSTGLAWNEQFF.

In its sample, this clone was seen a few times. The J gene is TRBJ2-7, the V gene TRBV27; no reliable D call. The ends were cut back, 6 bases at V and 0 bases at J, with 9 bases in the middle. Germline V lookup: CDR1 MNHEY, CDR2 SMNVEV (reference sequence). There are 13 residues in the CDR3. The CDR3 is CASRSRSSYEQYF. The CDR3, as DNA: TGTGCCAGCAGGAGCCGGAGCTCCTACGAGCAGTACTTC.

This chain connects TRBV25-1 to TRBJ2-7, with 7 bases matching TRBD2. J lost 7 bases, V lost 6 bases, and 0 bases had no gene match. CDR3 length: 10 residues. CDR1 and CDR2 (germline): MGHDK, SYGVNS. This CDR3 reads CASSGGEQYF. Written as DNA, the CDR3 is TGTGCCAGCAGCGGGGGGGAGCAGTACTTC.

This chain uses TRBV6-1 with TRBJ2-7; 9 bases map to TRBD1. Looked up from germline, CDR1 is MNHNS and CDR2 is SASEGT. The CDR3 contains 13 residues. The V and J ends lost 7 bases and 2 bases, in that order; junction bases with no gene match: 3. For the CDR3, the DNA is TGTGCCAGCACCAGGACAGGGGCCTACGAGCAGTACTTC. This codes for CASTRTGAYEQYF.

The chain employs TRBV27 and TRBJ2-3; tentative D call: TRBD1 (5 bases). This CDR3 has 13 amino acids. Trimming stripped 11 bases from V and 3 bases from J, with 15 bases between. The germline gives CDR1 MNHEY, CDR2 SMNVEV (reference sequence). The CDR3, as DNA: TGTGCCTCCAGGGCCCAGGGAACAGATACGCAGTATTTT. Translation: CASRAQGTDTQYF.

CDR3 sequence: CASSLGQGDLAEAFF. In DNA, the CDR3 is TGTGCCAGCAGCTTGGGACAGGGTGATTTAGCTGAAGCTTTCTTT. J is TRBJ1-1 and V is TRBV5-8; 7 nucleotides agree with TRBD1. The V gene end was trimmed by 0 bases and the J gene end by 6 bases; junction bases not matched to a gene: 8. In germline, CDR1 is SGHTS, CDR2 YDEGEE. CDR3 size: 15 residues.

The chain links TRBV27 to TRBJ2-1; perhaps TRBD1 as D (5 bases). V was clipped by 2 bases and J by 2 bases, with 7 bases between them. This CDR3 is 14 amino acids long. CDR1 MNHEY and CDR2 SMNVEV come from the germline V gene (reference sequence). CDR3 loop: CASSLEDTYNEQFF. The DNA of the CDR3 is TGTGCCAGCAGTTTAGAGGACACCTACAATGAGCAGTTCTTC.

This clone has a single count. The rearrangement uses TRBV7-8 and TRBJ1-2, with 7 bases lining up with TRBD1. V gave up 1 base and J gave up 7 bases; unmatched junction bases: 3. The CDR3 runs to 13 residues. Looked up from germline, CDR1 is SGHVS and CDR2 is FQNEAQ. In nucleotides, the CDR3 is TGTGCCAGCAGCTTAGAAACAGGGGTTGGCTACACCTTC. Residues: CASSLETGVGYTF. The variable domain in full, with the rest retrieved from reference TRBV7-8 and TRBJ1-2, is GAGVSQSPRYKVAKRGQDVALRCDPISGHVSLFWYQQALGQGPEFLTYFQNEAQLDKSGLPSDRFFAERPEGSVSTLKIQRTQQEDSAVYLCASSLETGVGYTFGSGTRLTVV.

The chain has TRBV5-1 and TRBJ2-5; D remains unclear. The germline V and J ends were trimmed by 3 bases and 3 bases, with 12 bases remaining between them. Germline CDR1 SGHRS, CDR2 YFSETQ. The CDR3 has 14 amino acids. DNA for the CDR3: TGCGCCAGCAGCTCAATATACCTAAAAGAGACCCAGTACTTC. Translation gives CASSSIYLKETQYF.

This clone was seen once. The chain is built from TRBV29-1 and TRBJ1-2, with 7 nucleotides matching TRBD1. The V gene's germline CDR1 is SQVTM and CDR2 ANQGSEA. The length of the CDR3 is 13 residues. V lost 7 bases and J lost 8; bases outside the gene matches: 13. This CDR3 reads CSDRGQAVQGYTF. CDR3 nucleotide sequence: TGCAGCGACCGCGGACAGGCCGTACAGGGCTACACCTTC.

V and J are TRBV30 and TRBJ2-4, with 8 nucleotides matching TRBD2. V shed 7 bases, J shed 8 bases, and the junction held 16 bases outside the gene matches. CDR1 and CDR2 from the germline V gene are GTSNPN and SVGIG (reference sequence). There are 15 residues in the CDR3. The CDR3 sequence: CAFGAGVVFGDIQYF. CDR3 in DNA: TGTGCCTTCGGAGCGGGAGTCGTCTTCGGAGACATTCAGTACTTC.

V and J are TRBV27 and TRBJ2-3; TRBD1 aligns across 7 bases. Germline V gene data show CDR1 as MNHEY and CDR2 as SMNVEV (reference sequence). V lost 3 bases to trimming and J lost 1 base; unmatched junction nucleotides: 7. This CDR3 contains 16 residues. This CDR3 reads CASSFRTGVGTDTQYF. The DNA of the CDR3 is TGTGCCAGCAGTTTTCGTACAGGGGTTGGCACAGATACGCAGTATTTT.

The chain uses TRBV15 and TRBJ2-2; 10 nucleotides agree with TRBD1. CDR1 and CDR2 from the germline V gene are LNHNV and YYDKDF (reference sequence). V lost 7 bases, J lost 7 bases, and 9 bases stayed unmatched. The CDR3 has 15 amino acids. The CDR3 DNA sequence: TGTGCCACCACCCGGGACAGGGGACCTTTCGGGGAGCTGTTTTTT. Amino acid sequence: CATTRDRGPFGELFF.

The CDR3 DNA reads TGCGCCAGCAGCCAAGAACTAGCGGGACAAATAACCTACAATGAGCAGTTCTTC. This gives the protein CASSQELAGQITYNEQFF. V and J are TRBV4-1 and TRBJ2-1; 10 nucleotides align to TRBD2. The CDR3 runs to 18 residues. The trim removed 0 bases at V and 2 bases at J, leaving 7 bases unmatched. Germline V CDR1 and CDR2: MGHRA, YSYEKL.

This clone was detected once. V is TRBV7-2 and J is TRBJ2-7, with TRBD1 matching over 10 bases. V lost 1 base and J lost 9; bases outside the gene matches: 9. The CDR3 has 15 amino acids. Germline CDR1 reads SGHTA; CDR2 reads FQGNSA. The CDR3: CASSLDPGQGFAQYF. CDR3 DNA: TGTGCCAGCAGCTTAGACCCGGGACAGGGGTTCGCGCAGTACTTC.

The rearrangement links TRBV11-3 to TRBJ2-7, with TRBD2 matching 8 bases. Germline trimming cut 5 bases from V and 6 bases from J; bases unmatched to any gene: 9. This CDR3 is built from 14 residues. The V gene's germline CDR1 is SGHNT and CDR2 YENEEA. The CDR3 sequence: CASSPGGFRFEQYF. CDR3 nucleotide sequence: TGTGCCAGCAGCCCGGGGGGGTTTCGGTTCGAGCAGTACTTC.

This clone appeared a single time. The chain has TRBV11-2 and TRBJ1-1, with D possibly matching TRBD1 (5 bases). Trimming cost V 6 bases and J 1 base, with 15 bases left between them. CDR1 is SGHAT, CDR2 FQNNGV, per germline. The CDR3 covers 15 residues. CDR3: CASRFNFQGNTEAFF. The DNA of the CDR3 is TGTGCCAGCAGATTTAATTTCCAGGGGAACACTGAAGCTTTCTTT.

This clone was counted a single time. The rearrangement joins TRBV6-1 to TRBJ1-2; TRBD1 might be the D (6 bases). Germline values: CDR1 MNHNS, CDR2 SASEGT. V dropped 0 bases and J dropped 4 bases, with 15 bases sitting between them. The CDR3 has 16 amino acids. The CDR3 sequence: CASSEARGGEGYGYTF. The CDR3 bases are TGTGCCAGCAGTGAAGCTCGGGGGGGCGAGGGCTATGGCTACACCTTC.

This chain joins TRBV18 and TRBJ1-1; 9 nucleotides agree with TRBD1. Germline V gene data show CDR1 as KGHSH and CDR2 as LQKENI. The length of the CDR3 is 17 residues. The V gene end was trimmed by 2 bases and the J gene end by 3 bases; junction bases not matched to a gene: 10. The CDR3 loop reads CASSPKLMGQGHTEAFF. The CDR3, as DNA: TGTGCCAGCTCACCAAAGTTGATGGGACAGGGCCACACTGAAGCTTTCTTT. The whole variable domain, remainder taken from reference TRBV18 and TRBJ1-1, is NAGVMQNPRHLVRRRGQEARLRCSPMKGHSHVYWYRQLPEEGLKFMVYLQKENIIDESGMPKERFSAEFPKEGPSILRIQQVVRGDSAAYFCASSPKLMGQGHTEAFFGQGTRLTVV.

V is TRBV7-5 and J is TRBJ1-2; TRBD1 is the table's D call and was not checked against the DNA. TRBV7-5 is an annotated pseudogene. This CDR3 region has 15 residues. The CDR3 DNA reads as TGTGCCAGAAGCCGAATTTACCGGGACAGCTATGGCTACACCTTC. This encodes CARSRIYRDSYGYTF.

The V and J genes are TRBV6-5 and TRBJ1-4; D not resolved. CDR1 MNHEY and CDR2 SVGAGI come from the germline V gene. The CDR3 contains 14 residues. V was cut by 3 bases and J by 0 bases, with 5 bases left in between. DNA for the CDR3: TGTGCCAGCAGTTATTACACAACTAATGAAAAACTGTTTTTT. Protein product: CASSYYTTNEKLFF.

This clone was observed a handful of times. The CDR3 here is CASRTGTGNTEAFF. The CDR3 DNA reads as TGTGCCAGCAGAACCGGGACAGGCAACACTGAAGCTTTCTTT. The gene calls are TRBV6-1 and TRBJ1-1; 8 positions match TRBD1. The CDR3 loop spans 14 amino acids. The V and J ends lost 6 bases and 2 bases, in that order; junction bases with no gene match: 5. Germline loops: CDR1 MNHNS, CDR2 SASEGT.

The chain has TRBV6-1 and TRBJ2-1; 9 bases agree with TRBD1. In germline, CDR1 is MNHNS, CDR2 SASEGT. The CDR3 runs 13 residues. J lost 2 bases, V lost 8 bases, and 1 base had no gene match. The CDR3 loop reads CASRDRAYNEQFF. DNA of the CDR3: TGTGCCAGCCGGGACAGGGCCTACAATGAGCAGTTCTTC.

The V call is TRBV19, the J call TRBJ1-3; TRBD1 agrees at 9 bases. Germline lookup yields CDR1 LNHDA and CDR2 SQIVND (reference sequence). V shed 5 bases and J 3 bases; nucleotides not matched to a gene: 11. CDR3 size: 17 residues. Written as DNA, the CDR3 is TGTGCCAGTAGTCCCCACTCGGACAGGGGATTTGGAAACACCATATATTTT. Encoded protein: CASSPHSDRGFGNTIYF. The full variable domain, its missing parts supplied by reference TRBV19 and TRBJ1-3, is DGGITQSPKYLFRKEGQNVTLSCEQNLNHDAMYWYRQDPGQGLRLIYYSQIVNDFQKGDIAEGYSVSREKKESFPLTVTSAQKNPTAFYLCASSPHSDRGFGNTIYFGEGSWLTVV.

V is TRBV7-2 and J is TRBJ2-2, with TRBD1 matching 8 bases. With V trimmed by 5 bases and J by 6 bases, 11 bases remained unmatched. This CDR3 comprises 16 residues. Germline V gives CDR1 SGHTA, CDR2 FQGNSA. The CDR3 is CASSPAGQGFPGELFF. The CDR3 DNA is TGTGCCAGCAGCCCCGCCGGACAGGGATTTCCCGGGGAGCTGTTTTTT.

There are a few counts of this clone. The chain recombines TRBV6-1 with TRBJ1-2; no clear D. Germline V gene data show CDR1 as MNHNS and CDR2 as SASEGT. Trimming shortened V by 1 base and J by 4 bases, and 13 bases separated the two germline ends. This CDR3 is built from 15 residues. In DNA, the CDR3 is TGTGCCAGCAGTGAAGATGAGAATACCGTCTATGGCTACACCTTC. This gives the protein CASSEDENTVYGYTF.

J is TRBJ2-1 and V is TRBV11-3, with 7 bases that match TRBD1. The CDR3 consists of 13 residues. V was pared by 5 bases and J by 6 bases, with 4 bases of the junction left unmatched. Germline lookup yields CDR1 SGHNT and CDR2 YENEEA. The CDR3 loop reads CASSPGTANEQFF. CDR3 in DNA: TGTGCCAGCAGCCCTGGGACAGCCAATGAGCAGTTCTTC.

This clone was seen more than once but under ten times. V is TRBV7-9 and J is TRBJ2-6; TRBD2 matches at 8 bases. This CDR3 spans 18 amino acids. In germline, CDR1 is SEHNR, CDR2 FQNEAQ (reference sequence). Trimming cost V 2 bases and J 0 bases; bases outside gene matches: 6. The CDR3 DNA is TGTGCCAGCAGCTTACGCCAGGGACTAGGCTCTGGGGCCAACGTCCTGACTTTC. It translates to CASSLRQGLGSGANVLTF.

The CDR3 protein is CASSSSYRGQGGKYGYTF. CDR3 sequence (DNA): TGTGCCAGCAGTTCTAGCTACAGGGGGCAGGGAGGAAAATATGGCTACACCTTC. This chain links TRBV28 with TRBJ1-2; 9 bases are shared with TRBD1. The CDR3 has 18 residues. The V gene's germline CDR1 is MDHEN and CDR2 SYDVKM. Trimming removed 4 bases from V and 5 bases from J; junction bases left unmatched: 17.

This chain uses TRBV20-1 with TRBJ1-1, with 7 nucleotides matching TRBD1. The germline V gene has CDR1 DFQATT and CDR2 SNEGSKA (reference sequence). This CDR3 is 11 amino acids long. With 5 bases clipped from V and 6 bases from J, the junction kept 3 bases outside the gene matches. CDR3 nucleotide sequence: TGCAGTGCTTCTGGACAGGCTGAAGCTTTCTTT. Protein product: CSASGQAEAFF.

V usage is TRBV11-2 and J usage is TRBJ2-5; weak D call: TRBD2 (6 bases). Deletions cut 5 bases from V and 5 bases from J, with 15 bases between. This CDR3 has 14 residues. In germline, CDR1 is SGHAT, CDR2 FQNNGV. Here the CDR3 reads CASSPARGVETQYF. CDR3 DNA: TGTGCCAGCAGCCCGGCTCGCGGGGTCGAGACCCAGTACTTC.

The table lists this clone with a few counts. The chain is built from TRBV21-1 and TRBJ2-2; the D segment call TRBD2 is taken from the table without a DNA check. TRBV21-1 is termed a pseudogene. This CDR3 is 19 amino acids long. The CDR3 is CASSKDGDYHAKDTGELFF. The CDR3 nucleotides read TGTGCCAGCAGCAAAGACGGGGACTATCATGCCAAAGACACCGGGGAGCTGTTTTTT.